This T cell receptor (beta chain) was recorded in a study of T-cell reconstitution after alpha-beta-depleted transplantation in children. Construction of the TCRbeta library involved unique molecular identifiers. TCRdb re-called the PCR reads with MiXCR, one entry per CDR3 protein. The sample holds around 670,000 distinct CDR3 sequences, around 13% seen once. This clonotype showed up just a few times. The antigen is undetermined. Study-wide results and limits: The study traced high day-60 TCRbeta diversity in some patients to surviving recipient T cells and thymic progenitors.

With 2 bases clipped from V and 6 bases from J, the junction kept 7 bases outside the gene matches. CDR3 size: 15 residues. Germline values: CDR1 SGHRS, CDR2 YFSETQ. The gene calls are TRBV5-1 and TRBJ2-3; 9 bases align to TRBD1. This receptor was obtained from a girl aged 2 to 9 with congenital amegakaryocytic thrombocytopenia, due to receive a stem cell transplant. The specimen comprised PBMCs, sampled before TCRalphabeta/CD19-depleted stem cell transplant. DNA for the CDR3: TGCGCCAGCAGCTTCTCACAGGGGGCAGCGGATACGCAGTATTTT. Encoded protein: CASSFSQGAADTQYF.